These 10 T cell receptor beta chains share one sample of origin, sequenced in a study of T cells in localized non-small cell lung cancer. Only in-frame clones appear in the TCRdb table, and some are missing; sequencing was by immunoSEQ multiplex PCR. The sample includes 1,500 to 2,000 clones, more than 15% of them seen just once. Sample: normal lung tissue next to the tumor, taken before any cancer treatment. The receptors shown here come from an older female donor with stage I lung adenocarcinoma.

This clone was picked up a small number of times. The chain uses TRBV11-3 and TRBJ1-4, with a tentative D call TRBD1 (5 bases). CDR3 size: 15 residues. The V end lost 1 base, the J end lost 5 bases, and 11 bases lay between the germline ends. Germline V gene sequence: CDR1 SGHNT, CDR2 YENEEA. CDR3 amino acids: CASSLVGRGNEKLFF. The CDR3 nucleotides are TGTGCCAGCAGCTTAGTGGGACGCGGAAATGAAAAACTGTTTTTT. Complete variable domain (other parts from reference TRBV11-3 and TRBJ1-4): EAGVVQSPRYKIIEKKQPVAFWCNPISGHNTLYWYLQNLGQGPELLIRYENEEAVDDSQLPKDRFSAERLKGVDSTLKIQPAELGDSAVYLCASSLVGRGNEKLFFGSGTQLSVL.

To note about this clone: Other DNA sequences from this sample encode an identical CDR3 as well. J is TRBJ1-5 and V is TRBV19; TRBD1 might be the D (6 bases). CDR1 is LNHDA and CDR2 is SQIVND in the germline V gene (reference sequence). The CDR3 length is 17 residues. Trimming left V 3 bases short and J 1 base short, with 16 bases between. The CDR3 coding sequence is TGTGCCAGTAGTATCCTGTCGGGGGCTCGAAGCAATCAGCCCCAGCATTTT. Its protein product is CASSILSGARSNQPQHF.

This clone counts as medium-sized. This chain joins TRBV6-7 and TRBJ1-1; 7 positions agree with TRBD1. TRBV6-7 is labeled an ORF, and its function is uncertain. The CDR3 runs to 11 residues. The junction had 3 bases not matched to a gene; V was cut back by 7 bases and J by 7 bases. The CDR3 coding sequence is TGTGCCAGCAATCAGGGGGGTGAAGCTTTCTTT. Its translation: CASNQGGEAFF.

By share, this clone counts as medium-sized. V gene TRBV11-3 combines with J gene TRBJ2-5; 7 bases fit TRBD1. This CDR3 is 14 amino acids long. J gave up 3 bases and V 3 bases, and 4 bases lay outside the gene matches. CDR1 is SGHNT, CDR2 YENEEA, per germline. CDR3 residues: CASSFFDREETQYF. The CDR3 nucleotides are TGTGCCAGCAGCTTCTTTGACAGGGAAGAGACCCAGTACTTC.

The chain links TRBV11-3 to TRBJ1-2; 7 bases are a match to TRBD1. The CDR3 has 14 residues. V lost 5 bases and J lost 4; bases outside the gene matches: 7. The germline V gene encodes CDR1 SGHNT and CDR2 YENEEA. CDR3 bases: TGTGCCAGCAGCGCAACGACAGGGTTCTATGGCTACACCTTC. Protein sequence: CASSATTGFYGYTF.

This clone was seen a handful of times. V usage is TRBV9 and J usage is TRBJ2-6, with D tentatively TRBD1 or TRBD2 (5 bases each). Germline V gives CDR1 SGDLS, CDR2 YYNGEE. The CDR3 runs 14 residues. Trimming pared 5 bases from V and 2 bases from J, leaving 8 bases between. The CDR3 here is CASSGGAGANVLTF. CDR3 DNA sequence: TGTGCCAGCAGTGGGGGAGCTGGGGCCAACGTCCTGACTTTC.

By frequency in the sample, this clone is medium-sized. The genes are TRBV9 and TRBJ1-1; 7 nucleotides line up with TRBD1. Trimming at V came to 4 bases and at J to 4 bases, leaving 10 bases not matched to a gene. Germline CDR1 and CDR2: SGDLS and YYNGEE. The CDR3 is 15 residues long. CDR3 nucleotide sequence: TGTGCCAGCAGCAATTCCAGGGGGTCGAGCACTGAAGCTTTCTTT. It specifies CASSNSRGSSTEAFF.

This clone qualifies as medium-sized. The chain links TRBV9 to TRBJ2-2, with 9 bases identical to TRBD2. V shed 2 bases and J 7 bases; nucleotides not matched to a gene: 9. In germline, CDR1 is SGDLS, CDR2 YYNGEE. The CDR3 contains 16 residues. DNA for the CDR3: TGTGCCAGCAGCGTCTCACTAGCGGGTCGCGGCGGGGAGCTGTTTTTT. The encoded protein is CASSVSLAGRGGELFF.

This clone qualifies as medium-sized. The V call is TRBV6-8, the J call TRBJ1-5; 7 nucleotides align to TRBD1. V dropped 11 bases and J dropped 3; count of bases not matched to a gene: 4. This CDR3 is built from 12 residues. Germline lookup yields CDR1 MNHGY and CDR2 SAAAGT. The CDR3, as DNA: TGTGCCGCCGGGACAGACAATCAGCCCCAGCATTTT. It is translated as CAAGTDNQPQHF.

The chain is built from TRBV23-1 and TRBJ1-1, with 8 positions matching TRBD1. TRBV23-1 is assigned to the ORF class and has an uncertain function. There are 20 residues in the CDR3. Unmatched junction bases numbered 15, after V lost 0 bases and J lost 0 bases. CDR3 residues: CASSQSVVGTGVYLNTEAFF. The CDR3 DNA follows: TGCGCCAGCAGTCAATCGGTGGTCGGGACAGGCGTTTACTTGAACACTGAAGCTTTCTTT.